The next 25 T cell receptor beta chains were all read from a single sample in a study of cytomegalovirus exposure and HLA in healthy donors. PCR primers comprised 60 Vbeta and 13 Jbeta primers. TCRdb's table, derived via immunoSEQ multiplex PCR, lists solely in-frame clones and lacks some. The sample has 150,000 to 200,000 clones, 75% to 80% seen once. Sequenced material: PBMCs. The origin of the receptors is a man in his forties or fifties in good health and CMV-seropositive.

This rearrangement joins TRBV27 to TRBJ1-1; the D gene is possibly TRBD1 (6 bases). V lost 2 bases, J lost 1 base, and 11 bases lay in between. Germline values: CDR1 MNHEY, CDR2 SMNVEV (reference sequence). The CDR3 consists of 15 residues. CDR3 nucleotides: TGTGCCAGCAGTTTAAGGGGGGGCGCGAACACTGAAGCTTTCTTT. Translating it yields CASSLRGGANTEAFF.

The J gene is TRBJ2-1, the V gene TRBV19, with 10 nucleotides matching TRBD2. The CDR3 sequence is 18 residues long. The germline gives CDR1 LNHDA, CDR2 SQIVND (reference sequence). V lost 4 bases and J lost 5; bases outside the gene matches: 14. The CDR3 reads CASSTPRLGSGRNNEQFF. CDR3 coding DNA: TGTGCCAGTAGTACTCCCCGCCTAGGTAGCGGGAGGAACAATGAGCAGTTCTTC.

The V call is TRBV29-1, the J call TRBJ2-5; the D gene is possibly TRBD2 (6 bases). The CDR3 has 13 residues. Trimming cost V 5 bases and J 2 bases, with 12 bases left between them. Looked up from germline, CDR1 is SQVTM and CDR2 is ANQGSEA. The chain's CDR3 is CSVLWAGQETQYF. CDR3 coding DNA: TGCAGCGTTCTCTGGGCGGGACAAGAGACCCAGTACTTC.

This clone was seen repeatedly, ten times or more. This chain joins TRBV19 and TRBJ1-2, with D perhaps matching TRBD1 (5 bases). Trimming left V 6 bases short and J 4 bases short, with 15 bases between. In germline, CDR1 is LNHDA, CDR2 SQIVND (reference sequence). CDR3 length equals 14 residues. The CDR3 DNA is TGTGCCAGTAGCCCCTTGGCAGGGCGCTATGGCTACACCTTC. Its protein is CASSPLAGRYGYTF.

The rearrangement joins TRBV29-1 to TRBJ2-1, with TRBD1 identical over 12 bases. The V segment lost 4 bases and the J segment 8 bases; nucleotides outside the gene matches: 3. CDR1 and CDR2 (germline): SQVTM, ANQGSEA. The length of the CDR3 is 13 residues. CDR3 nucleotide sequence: TGCAGCGTTGGAGGGACAGGGGGCGATGAGCAGTTCTTC. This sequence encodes CSVGGTGGDEQFF.

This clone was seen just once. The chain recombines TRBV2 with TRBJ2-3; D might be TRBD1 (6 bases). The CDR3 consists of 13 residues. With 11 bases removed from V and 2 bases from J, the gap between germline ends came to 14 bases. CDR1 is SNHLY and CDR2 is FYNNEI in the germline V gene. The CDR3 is CAAQGPVTDTQYF. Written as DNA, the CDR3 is TGTGCCGCACAGGGACCCGTCACAGATACGCAGTATTTT.

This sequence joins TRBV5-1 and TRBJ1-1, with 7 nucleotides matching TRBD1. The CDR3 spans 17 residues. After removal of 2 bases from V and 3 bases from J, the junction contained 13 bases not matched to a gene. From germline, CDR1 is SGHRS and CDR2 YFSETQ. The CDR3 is CASSLRGTELWDTEAFF. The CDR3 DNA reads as TGCGCCAGCAGCTTACGGGGGACAGAACTCTGGGACACTGAAGCTTTCTTT.

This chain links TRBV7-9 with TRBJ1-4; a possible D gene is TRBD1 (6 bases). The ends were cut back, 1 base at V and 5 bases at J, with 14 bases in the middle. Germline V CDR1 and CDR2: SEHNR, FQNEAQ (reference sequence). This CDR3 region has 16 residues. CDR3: CASSLGRGQLNEKLFF. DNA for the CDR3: TGTGCCAGCAGCTTAGGGAGAGGACAGCTAAATGAAAAACTGTTTTTT.

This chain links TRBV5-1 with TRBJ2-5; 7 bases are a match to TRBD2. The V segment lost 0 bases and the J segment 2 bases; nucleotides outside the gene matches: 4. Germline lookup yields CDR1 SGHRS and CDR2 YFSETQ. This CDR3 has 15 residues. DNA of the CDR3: TGCGCCAGCAGCTTGGCCGGGGGGAAACAAGAGACCCAGTACTTC. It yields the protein CASSLAGGKQETQYF.

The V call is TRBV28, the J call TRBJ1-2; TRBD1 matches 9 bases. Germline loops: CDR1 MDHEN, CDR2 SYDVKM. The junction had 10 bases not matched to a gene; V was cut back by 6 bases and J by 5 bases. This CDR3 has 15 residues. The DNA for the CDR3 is TGTGCCAGCAGACCTTCCGGGACAGGGAATTATGGCTACACCTTC. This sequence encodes CASRPSGTGNYGYTF.

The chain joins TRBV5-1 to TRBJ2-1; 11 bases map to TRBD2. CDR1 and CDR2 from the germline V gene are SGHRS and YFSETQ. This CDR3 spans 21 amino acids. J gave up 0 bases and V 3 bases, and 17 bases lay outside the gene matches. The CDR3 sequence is CASSSLAGGPFSSSSYNEQFF. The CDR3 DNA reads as TGCGCCAGCAGCTCCTTAGCGGGAGGGCCGTTTAGCTCAAGCTCCTACAATGAGCAGTTCTTC. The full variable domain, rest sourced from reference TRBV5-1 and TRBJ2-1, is KAGVTQTPRYLIKTRGQQVTLSCSPISGHRSVSWYQQTPGQGLQFLFEYFSETQRNKGNFPGRFSGRQFSNSRSEMNVSTLELGDSALYLCASSSLAGGPFSSSSYNEQFFGPGTRLTVL.

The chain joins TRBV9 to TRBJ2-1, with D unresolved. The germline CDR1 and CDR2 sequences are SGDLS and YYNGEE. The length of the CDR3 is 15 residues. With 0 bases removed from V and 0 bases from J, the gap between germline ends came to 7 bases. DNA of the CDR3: TGTGCCAGCAGCGTAGATGCGGACTCCTACAATGAGCAGTTCTTC. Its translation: CASSVDADSYNEQFF. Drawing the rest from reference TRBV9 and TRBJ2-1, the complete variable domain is DSGVTQTPKHLITATGQRVTLRCSPRSGDLSVYWYQQSLDQGLQFLIQYYNGEERAKGNILERFSAQQFPDLHSELNLSSLELGDSALYFCASSVDADSYNEQFFGPGTRLTVL.

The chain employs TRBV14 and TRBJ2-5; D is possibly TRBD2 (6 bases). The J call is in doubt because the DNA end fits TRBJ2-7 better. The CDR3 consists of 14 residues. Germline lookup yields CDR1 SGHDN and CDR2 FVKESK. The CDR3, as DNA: TGTGCCAGCAGCCAGCTAGCGCTCTCCTACGAGCAGTACTTC. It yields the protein CASSQLALSYEQYF.

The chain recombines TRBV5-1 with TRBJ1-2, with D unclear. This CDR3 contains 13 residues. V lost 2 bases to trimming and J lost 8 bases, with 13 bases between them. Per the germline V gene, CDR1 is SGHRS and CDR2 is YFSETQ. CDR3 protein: CASSLWGVSGYTF. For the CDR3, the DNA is TGCGCCAGCAGCTTATGGGGAGTCTCGGGCTACACCTTC.

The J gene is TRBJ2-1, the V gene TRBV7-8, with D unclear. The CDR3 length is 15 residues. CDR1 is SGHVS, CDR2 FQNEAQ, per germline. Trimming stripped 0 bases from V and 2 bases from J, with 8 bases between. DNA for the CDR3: TGTGCCAGCAGCTTAGCGGGCAGCACCTACAATGAGCAGTTCTTC. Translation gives CASSLAGSTYNEQFF. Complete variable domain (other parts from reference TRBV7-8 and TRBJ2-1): GAGVSQSPRYKVAKRGQDVALRCDPISGHVSLFWYQQALGQGPEFLTYFQNEAQLDKSGLPSDRFFAERPEGSVSTLKIQRTQQEDSAVYLCASSLAGSTYNEQFFGPGTRLTVL.

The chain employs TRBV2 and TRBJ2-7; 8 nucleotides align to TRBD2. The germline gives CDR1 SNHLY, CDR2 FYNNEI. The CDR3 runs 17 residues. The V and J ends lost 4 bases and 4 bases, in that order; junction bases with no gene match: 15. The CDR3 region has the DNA TGTGCCAGCAGTGGGGGGTTAGGAAGCGGGAGCGGATACGAGCAGTACTTC. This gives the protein CASSGGLGSGSGYEQYF.

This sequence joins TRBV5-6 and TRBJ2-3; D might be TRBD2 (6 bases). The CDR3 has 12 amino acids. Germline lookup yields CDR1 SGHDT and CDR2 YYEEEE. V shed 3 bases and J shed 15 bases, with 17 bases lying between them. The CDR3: CASSWDSEARYF. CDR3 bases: TGTGCCAGCAGCTGGGACTCCGAAGCACGATATTTT.

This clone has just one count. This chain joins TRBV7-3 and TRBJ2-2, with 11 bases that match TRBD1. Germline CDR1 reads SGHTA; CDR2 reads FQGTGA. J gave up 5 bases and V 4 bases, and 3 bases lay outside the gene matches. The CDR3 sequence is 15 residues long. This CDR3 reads CASSSGTGGTGELFF. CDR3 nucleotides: TGTGCCAGCAGCTCCGGGACAGGGGGTACCGGGGAGCTGTTTTTT.

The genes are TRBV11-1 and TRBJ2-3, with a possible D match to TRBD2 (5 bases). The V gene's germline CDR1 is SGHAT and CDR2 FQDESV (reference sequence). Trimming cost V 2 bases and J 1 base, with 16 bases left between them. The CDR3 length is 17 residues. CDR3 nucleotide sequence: TGTGCCAGCAGCTTATCCCTCTCGAGCGGTGGCACAGATACGCAGTATTTT. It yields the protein CASSLSLSSGGTDTQYF. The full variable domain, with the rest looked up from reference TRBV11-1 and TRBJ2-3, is EAEVAQSPRYKITEKSQAVAFWCDPISGHATLYWYRQILGQGPELLVQFQDESVVDDSQLPKDRFSAERLKGVDSTLKIQPAELGDSAMYLCASSLSLSSGGTDTQYFGPGTRLTVL.

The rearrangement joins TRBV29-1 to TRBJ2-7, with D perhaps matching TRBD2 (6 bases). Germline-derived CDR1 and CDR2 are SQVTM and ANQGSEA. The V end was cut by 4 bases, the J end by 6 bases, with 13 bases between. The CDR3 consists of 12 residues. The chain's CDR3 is CSVVIGTLEQYF. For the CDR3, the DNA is TGCAGCGTTGTTATCGGGACTCTCGAGCAGTACTTC.

The CDR3 nucleotides read TGTGCCAGTACCCTCACGGGACAGGGTTTCTATGAGCAGTTCTTC. This codes for CASTLTGQGFYEQFF. The rearrangement joins TRBV19 to TRBJ2-1; 9 bases line up with TRBD1. V lost 7 bases and J lost 8; bases outside the gene matches: 12. The CDR3 spans 15 residues. In germline, CDR1 is LNHDA, CDR2 SQIVND (reference sequence).

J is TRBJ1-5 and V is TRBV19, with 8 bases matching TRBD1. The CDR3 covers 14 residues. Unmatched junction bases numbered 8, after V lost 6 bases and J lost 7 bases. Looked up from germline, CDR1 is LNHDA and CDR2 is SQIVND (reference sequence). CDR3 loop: CASRVTGGTQPQHF. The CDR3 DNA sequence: TGTGCCAGTAGGGTAACAGGGGGAACCCAGCCCCAGCATTTT.

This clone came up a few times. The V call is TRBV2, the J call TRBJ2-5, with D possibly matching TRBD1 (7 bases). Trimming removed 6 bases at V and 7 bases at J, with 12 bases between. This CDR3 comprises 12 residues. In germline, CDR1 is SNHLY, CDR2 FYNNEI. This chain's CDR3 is CASRSGGGTQYF. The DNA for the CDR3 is TGTGCCAGCAGATCAGGGGGAGGGACCCAGTACTTC.

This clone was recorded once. The CDR3 is CASRRGNEKLFF. Written as DNA, the CDR3 is TGTGCCAGCCGGCGGGGAAATGAAAAACTGTTTTTT. The chain couples TRBV7-2 to TRBJ1-4; D call uncertain. This CDR3 contains 12 residues. With 8 bases removed from V and 5 bases from J, the gap between germline ends came to 9 bases. The V gene's germline CDR1 is SGHTA and CDR2 FQGNSA.

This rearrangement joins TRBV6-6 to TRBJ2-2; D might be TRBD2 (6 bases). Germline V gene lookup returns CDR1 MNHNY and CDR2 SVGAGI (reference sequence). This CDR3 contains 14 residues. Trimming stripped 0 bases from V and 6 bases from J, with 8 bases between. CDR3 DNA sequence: TGTGCCAGCAGTTACTCCAGGGAGGCCGGGGAGCTGTTTTTT. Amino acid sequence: CASSYSREAGELFF.